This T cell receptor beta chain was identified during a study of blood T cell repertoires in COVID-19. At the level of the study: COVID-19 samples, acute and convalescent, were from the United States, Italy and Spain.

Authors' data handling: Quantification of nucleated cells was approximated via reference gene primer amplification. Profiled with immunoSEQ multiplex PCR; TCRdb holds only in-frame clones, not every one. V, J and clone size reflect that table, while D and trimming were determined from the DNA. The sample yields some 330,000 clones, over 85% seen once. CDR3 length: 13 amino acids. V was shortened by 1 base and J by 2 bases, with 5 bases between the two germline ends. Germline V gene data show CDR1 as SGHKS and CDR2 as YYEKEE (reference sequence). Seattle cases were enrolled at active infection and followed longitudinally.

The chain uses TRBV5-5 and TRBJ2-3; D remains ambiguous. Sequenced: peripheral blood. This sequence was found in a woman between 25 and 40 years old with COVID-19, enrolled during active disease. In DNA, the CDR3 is TGTGCCAGCAGCTTGACAGCCACAGATACGCAGTATTTT. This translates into CASSLTATDTQYF. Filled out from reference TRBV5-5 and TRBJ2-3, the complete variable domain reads DAGVTQSPTHLIKTRGQQVTLRCSPISGHKSVSWYQQVLGQGPQFIFQYYEKEERGRGNFPDRFSARQFPNYSSELNVNALLLGDSALYLCASSLTATDTQYFGPGTRLTVL.